This section outlines one TCR beta chain sequence together with its context. V lost 6 bases, J lost 5 bases, and 3 bases stayed unmatched. The CDR3 totals 13 residues. The germline V gene has CDR1 SEHNR and CDR2 FQNEAQ (reference sequence). These data originate in a study of blood T cell repertoires in COVID-19. The assay was immunoSEQ multiplex PCR, and TCRdb's table has in-frame clones only and misses some. The sample yields over 120,000 clones, approximately 78% seen once. The material sequenced was PBMCs or T cells enriched from blood (not recorded which). This clonotype was obtained from a woman between 45 and 60 years old who had recovered from COVID-19. J is TRBJ2-2 and V is TRBV7-9, with 7 nucleotides matching TRBD1. CDR3 amino acids: CASRSTGTGELFF. For the CDR3, the DNA is TGTGCCAGCAGGTCGACAGGGACCGGGGAGCTGTTTTTT.